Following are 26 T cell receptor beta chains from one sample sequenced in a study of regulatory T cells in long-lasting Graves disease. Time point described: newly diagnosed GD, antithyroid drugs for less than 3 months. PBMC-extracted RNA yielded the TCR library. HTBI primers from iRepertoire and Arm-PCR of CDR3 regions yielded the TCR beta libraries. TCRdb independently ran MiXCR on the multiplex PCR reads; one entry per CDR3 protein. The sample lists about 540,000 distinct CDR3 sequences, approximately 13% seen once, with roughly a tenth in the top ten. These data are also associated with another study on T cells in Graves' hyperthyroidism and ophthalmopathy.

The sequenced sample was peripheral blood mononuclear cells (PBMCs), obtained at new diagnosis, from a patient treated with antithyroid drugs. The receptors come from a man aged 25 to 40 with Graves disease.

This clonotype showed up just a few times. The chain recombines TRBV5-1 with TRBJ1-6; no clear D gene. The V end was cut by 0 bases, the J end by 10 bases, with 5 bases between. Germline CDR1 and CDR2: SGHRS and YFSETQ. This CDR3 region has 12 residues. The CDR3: CASSLDRSPLHF. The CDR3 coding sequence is TGCGCCAGCAGCTTGGATCGATCACCCCTCCACTTT. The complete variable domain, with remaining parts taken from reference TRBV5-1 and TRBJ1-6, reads KAGVTQTPRYLIKTRGQQVTLSCSPISGHRSVSWYQQTPGQGLQFLFEYFSETQRNKGNFPGRFSGRQFSNSRSEMNVSTLELGDSALYLCASSLDRSPLHFGNGTRLTVT.

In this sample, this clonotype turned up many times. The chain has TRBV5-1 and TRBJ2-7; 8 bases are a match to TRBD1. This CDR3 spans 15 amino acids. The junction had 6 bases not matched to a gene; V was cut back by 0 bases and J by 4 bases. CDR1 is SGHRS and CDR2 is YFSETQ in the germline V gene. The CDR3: CASSLANGQGYEQYF. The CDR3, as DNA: TGCGCCAGCAGCTTGGCGAATGGACAGGGTTACGAGCAGTACTTC.

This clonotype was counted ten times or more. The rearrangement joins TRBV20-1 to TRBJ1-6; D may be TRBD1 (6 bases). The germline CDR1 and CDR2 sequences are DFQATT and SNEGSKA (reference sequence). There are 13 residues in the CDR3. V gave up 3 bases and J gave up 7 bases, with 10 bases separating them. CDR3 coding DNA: TGCAGTGCTAGGGACAGTTCGAATTCACCCCTCCACTTT. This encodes CSARDSSNSPLHF.

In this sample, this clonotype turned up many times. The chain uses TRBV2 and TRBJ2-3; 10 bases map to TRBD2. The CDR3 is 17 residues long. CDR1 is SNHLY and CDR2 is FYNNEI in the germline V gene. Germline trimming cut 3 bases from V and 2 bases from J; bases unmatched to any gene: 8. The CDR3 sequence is CASSEPSSGRITDTQYF. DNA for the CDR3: TGTGCCAGCAGTGAGCCGAGTAGCGGGAGGATCACAGATACGCAGTATTTT. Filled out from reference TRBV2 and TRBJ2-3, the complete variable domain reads EPEVTQTPSHQVTQMGQEVILRCVPISNHLYFYWYRQILGQKVEFLVSFYNNEISEKSEIFDDQFSVERPDGSNFTLKIRSTKLEDSAMYFCASSEPSSGRITDTQYFGPGTRLTVL.

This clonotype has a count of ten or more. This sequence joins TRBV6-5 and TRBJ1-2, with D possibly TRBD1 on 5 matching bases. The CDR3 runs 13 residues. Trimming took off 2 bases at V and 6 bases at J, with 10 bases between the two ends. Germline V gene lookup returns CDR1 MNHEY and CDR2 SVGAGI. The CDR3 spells CASSYRGRDGYTF. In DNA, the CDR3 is TGTGCCAGCAGTTACAGGGGACGAGATGGCTACACCTTC.

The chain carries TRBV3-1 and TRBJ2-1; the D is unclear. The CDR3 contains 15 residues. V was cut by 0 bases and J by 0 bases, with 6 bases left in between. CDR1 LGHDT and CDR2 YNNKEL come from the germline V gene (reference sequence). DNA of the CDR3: TGTGCCAGCAGCCAAGACTTTAGCTCCTACAATGAGCAGTTCTTC. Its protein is CASSQDFSSYNEQFF.

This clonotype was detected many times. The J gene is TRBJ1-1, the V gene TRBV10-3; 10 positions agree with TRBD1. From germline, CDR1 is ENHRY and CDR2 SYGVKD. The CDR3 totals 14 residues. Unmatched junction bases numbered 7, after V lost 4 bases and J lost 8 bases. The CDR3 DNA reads TGTGCCATCAGTGTAGATGACAGGGGGCGGGAAGCTTTCTTT. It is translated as CAISVDDRGREAFF.

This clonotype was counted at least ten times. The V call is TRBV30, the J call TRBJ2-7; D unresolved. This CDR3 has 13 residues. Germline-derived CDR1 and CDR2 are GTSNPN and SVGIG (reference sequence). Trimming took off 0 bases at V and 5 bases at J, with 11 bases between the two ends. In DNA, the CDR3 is TGTGCCTGGAGTGTACTGGGTAGTCACGAGCAGTACTTC. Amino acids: CAWSVLGSHEQYF.

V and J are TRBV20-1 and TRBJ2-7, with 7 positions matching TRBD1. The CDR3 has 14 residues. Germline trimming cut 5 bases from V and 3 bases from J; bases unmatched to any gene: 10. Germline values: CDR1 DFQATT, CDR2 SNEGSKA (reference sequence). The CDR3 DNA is TGCAGTGCTCCGACAGGGAATATAAGCTACGAGCAGTACTTC. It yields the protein CSAPTGNISYEQYF.

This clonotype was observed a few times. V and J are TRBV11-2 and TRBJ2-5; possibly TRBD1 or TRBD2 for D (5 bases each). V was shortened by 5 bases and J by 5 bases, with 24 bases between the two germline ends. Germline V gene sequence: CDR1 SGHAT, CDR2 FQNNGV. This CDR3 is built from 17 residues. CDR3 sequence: CASSQGAASGVGETQYF. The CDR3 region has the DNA TGTGCCAGCAGCCAAGGGGCGGCCAGCGGAGTCGGGGAGACCCAGTACTTC.

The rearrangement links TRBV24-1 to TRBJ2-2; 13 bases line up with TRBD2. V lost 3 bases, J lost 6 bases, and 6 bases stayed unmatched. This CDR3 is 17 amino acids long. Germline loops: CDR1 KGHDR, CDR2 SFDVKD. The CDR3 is CATSDRATSGRPGELFF. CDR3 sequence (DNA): TGTGCCACCAGTGATCGGGCGACTAGCGGGAGGCCCGGGGAGCTGTTTTTT.

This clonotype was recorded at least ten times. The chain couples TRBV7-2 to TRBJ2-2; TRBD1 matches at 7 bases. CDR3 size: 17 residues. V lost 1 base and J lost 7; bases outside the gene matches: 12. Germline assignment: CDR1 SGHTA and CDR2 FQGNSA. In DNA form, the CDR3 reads TGTGCCAGCAGCTTAGAGTTAGGGGGCGCCCCTGACGGGGAGCTGTTTTTT. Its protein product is CASSLELGGAPDGELFF.

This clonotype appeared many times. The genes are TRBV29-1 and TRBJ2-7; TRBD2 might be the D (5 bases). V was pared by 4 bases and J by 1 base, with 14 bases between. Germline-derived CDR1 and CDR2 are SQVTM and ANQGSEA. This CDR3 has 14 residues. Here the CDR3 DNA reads TGCAGCGTTGCTGAGGGTTGGGGATCCTACGAGCAGTACTTC. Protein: CSVAEGWGSYEQYF.

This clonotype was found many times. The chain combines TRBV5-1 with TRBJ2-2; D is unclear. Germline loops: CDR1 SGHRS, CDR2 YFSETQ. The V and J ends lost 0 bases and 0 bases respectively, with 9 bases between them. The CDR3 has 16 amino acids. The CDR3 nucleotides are TGCGCCAGCAGCTTGGGCGACCGATCGAACACCGGGGAGCTGTTTTTT. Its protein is CASSLGDRSNTGELFF.

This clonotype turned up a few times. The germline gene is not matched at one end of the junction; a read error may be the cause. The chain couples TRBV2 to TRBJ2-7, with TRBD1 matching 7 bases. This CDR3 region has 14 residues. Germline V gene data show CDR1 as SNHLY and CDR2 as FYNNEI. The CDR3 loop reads CASSHAGGSYEQYF. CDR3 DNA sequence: TGCGCCAGCAGCCACGCAGGGGGCTCCTACGAGCAGTACTTC. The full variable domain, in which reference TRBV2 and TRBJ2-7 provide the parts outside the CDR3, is EPEVTQTPSHQVTQMGQEVILRCVPISNHLYFYWYRQILGQKVEFLVSFYNNEISEKSEIFDDQFSVERPDGSNFTLKIRSTKLEDSAMYFCASSHAGGSYEQYFGPGTRLTVT.

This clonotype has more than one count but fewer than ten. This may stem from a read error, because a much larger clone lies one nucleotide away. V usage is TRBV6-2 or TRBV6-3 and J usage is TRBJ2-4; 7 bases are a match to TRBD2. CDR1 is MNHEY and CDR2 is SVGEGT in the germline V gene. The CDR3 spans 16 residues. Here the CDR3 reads CATRGESFLAKNIRYF. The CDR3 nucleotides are TGTGCCACCCGGGGGGAATCCTTCTTGGCCAAAAACATTCGGTACTTC.

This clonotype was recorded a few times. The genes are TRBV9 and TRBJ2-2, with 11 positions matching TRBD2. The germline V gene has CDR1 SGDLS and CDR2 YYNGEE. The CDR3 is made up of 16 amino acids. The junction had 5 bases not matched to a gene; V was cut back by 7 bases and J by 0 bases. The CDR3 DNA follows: TGTGCCAGCCTAGCGGGAGGCACCCCGAACACCGGGGAGCTGTTTTTT. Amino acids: CASLAGGTPNTGELFF.

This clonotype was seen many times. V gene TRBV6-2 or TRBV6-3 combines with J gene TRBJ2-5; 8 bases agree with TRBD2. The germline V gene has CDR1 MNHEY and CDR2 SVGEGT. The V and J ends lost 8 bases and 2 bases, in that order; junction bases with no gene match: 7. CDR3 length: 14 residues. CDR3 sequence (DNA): TGTGCCAGCGAAGCGGGAGTTCGTCAAGAGACCCAGTACTTC. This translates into CASEAGVRQETQYF.

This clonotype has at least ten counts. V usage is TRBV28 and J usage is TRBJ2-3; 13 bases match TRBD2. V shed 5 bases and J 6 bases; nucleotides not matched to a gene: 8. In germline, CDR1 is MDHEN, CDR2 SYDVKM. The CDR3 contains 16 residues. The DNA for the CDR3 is TGTGCCAGCAGTACCCCGACTAGCGGGAGGTTGGATACGCAGTATTTT. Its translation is CASSTPTSGRLDTQYF.

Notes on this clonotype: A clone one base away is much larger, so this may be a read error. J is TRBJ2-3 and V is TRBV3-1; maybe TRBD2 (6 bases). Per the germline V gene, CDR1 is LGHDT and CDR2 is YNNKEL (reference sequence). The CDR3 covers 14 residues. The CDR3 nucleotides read TGTGCCAGCGGGGTACTAGCCAGTGGAGATACGCGGTATTTT. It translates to CASGVLASGDTRYF.

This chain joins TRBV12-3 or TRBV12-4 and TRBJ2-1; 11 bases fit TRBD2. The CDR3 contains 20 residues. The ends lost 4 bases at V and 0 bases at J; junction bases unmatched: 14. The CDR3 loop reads CASSSPITSGRVSSYNEQFF. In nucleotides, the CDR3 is TGTGCCAGCAGTTCCCCCATTACTAGCGGGAGAGTGAGCTCCTACAATGAGCAGTTCTTC.

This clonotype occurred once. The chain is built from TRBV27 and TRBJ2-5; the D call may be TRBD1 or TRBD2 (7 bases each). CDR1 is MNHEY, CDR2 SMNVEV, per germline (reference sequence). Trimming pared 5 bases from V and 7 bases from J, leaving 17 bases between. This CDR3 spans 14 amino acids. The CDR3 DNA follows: TGTGCCAGCAGTCCCGCCGACAGGGAGGGGACCCAGTACTTC. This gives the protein CASSPADREGTQYF.

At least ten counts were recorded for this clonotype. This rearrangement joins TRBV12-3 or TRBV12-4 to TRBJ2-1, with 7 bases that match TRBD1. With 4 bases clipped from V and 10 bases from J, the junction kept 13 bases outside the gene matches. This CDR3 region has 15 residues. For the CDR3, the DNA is TGTGCCAGCAGTTCGAGTGGGACAGAGGTGATGGAGCAGTTCTTC. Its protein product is CASSSSGTEVMEQFF.

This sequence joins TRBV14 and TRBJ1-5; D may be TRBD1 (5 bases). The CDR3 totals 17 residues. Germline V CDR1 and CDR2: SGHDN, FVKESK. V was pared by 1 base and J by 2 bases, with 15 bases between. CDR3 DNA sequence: TGTGCCAGCAGCCAAGCGTTCGGGGCGCGGGGCAATCAGCCCCAGCATTTT. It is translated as CASSQAFGARGNQPQHF.

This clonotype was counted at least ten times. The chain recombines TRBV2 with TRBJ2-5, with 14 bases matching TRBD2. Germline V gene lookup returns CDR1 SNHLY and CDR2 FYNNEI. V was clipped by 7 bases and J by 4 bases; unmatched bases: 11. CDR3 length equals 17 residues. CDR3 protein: CASTGLAGGGQRETQYF. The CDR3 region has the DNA TGTGCCAGCACTGGACTAGCGGGAGGAGGTCAAAGAGAGACCCAGTACTTC.

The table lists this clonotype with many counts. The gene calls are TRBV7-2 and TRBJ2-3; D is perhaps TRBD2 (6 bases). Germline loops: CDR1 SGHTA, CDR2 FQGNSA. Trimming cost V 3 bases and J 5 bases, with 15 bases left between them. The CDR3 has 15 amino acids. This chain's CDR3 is CASSFWRAKGDTQYF. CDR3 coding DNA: TGTGCCAGCAGCTTTTGGAGGGCCAAGGGAGATACGCAGTATTTT.